This T cell receptor (beta chain) was identified during a study of cytomegalovirus exposure and HLA in healthy donors. The repertoire was sequenced with immunoSEQ multiplex PCR; TCRdb's copy has only in-frame clones and lacks some. In the table there are some 59,000 clones, approximately 89% of which are singletons. CDR3 length: 14 amino acids. From germline, CDR1 is SGDLS and CDR2 YYNGEE. V was pared by 4 bases and J by 5 bases, with 15 bases between. This clonotype was sampled from a woman between 18 and 29 years old in good health and CMV-seropositive. Input material: PBMCs. This chain connects TRBV9 to TRBJ1-1; D unclear. In nucleotides, the CDR3 is TGTGCCAGCAGCCCACCGATCGGGAGGACTGAAGCTTTCTTT. Translated, it gives CASSPPIGRTEAFF. Combining the CDR3 with reference TRBV9 and TRBJ1-1 gives the whole variable domain DSGVTQTPKHLITATGQRVTLRCSPRSGDLSVYWYQQSLDQGLQFLIQYYNGEERAKGNILERFSAQQFPDLHSELNLSSLELGDSALYFCASSPPIGRTEAFFGQGTRLTVV.